The 19 T cell receptor beta chains given below trace back to one sample, sequenced in a study of CD8 T cell repertoires and HIV-1 epitope variants. Repertoires were generated with immunoSEQ multiplex PCR, while TCRdb's copy carries only in-frame clones and drops some. The sample includes around 5,300 clones, less than 70% of them seen just once. These TCRs' antigens remain unknown. The sequencing sample was made of cultured CD8+ T cells derived from PBMCs. These receptor sequences come from a male donor with HIV.

V gene TRBV7-8 combines with J gene TRBJ2-5; TRBD2 matches at 8 bases. Trimming removed 5 bases from V and 5 bases from J; junction bases left unmatched: 4. The CDR3 consists of 13 residues. Per the germline V gene, CDR1 is SGHVS and CDR2 is FQNEAQ. CDR3 nucleotides: TGTGCCAGCAGCCCCGGACTAGCTGAGACCCAGTACTTC. This translates into CASSPGLAETQYF.

The chain combines TRBV18 with TRBJ1-5, with 7 bases fitting TRBD1. This CDR3 is 14 amino acids long. Germline CDR1 is KGHSH and CDR2 is LQKENI. The junction had 6 bases not matched to a gene; V was cut back by 3 bases and J by 7 bases. CDR3 protein: CASSPEGAKQPQHF. The DNA for the CDR3 is TGTGCCAGCTCACCGGAGGGGGCAAAACAGCCCCAGCATTTT.

The chain uses TRBV5-4 and TRBJ1-1, with a possible D match to TRBD1 (5 bases). V was clipped by 4 bases and J by 5 bases, with 12 bases between them. The CDR3 runs 13 residues. From germline, CDR1 is SGHNT and CDR2 YYREEE (reference sequence). The CDR3 nucleotides read TGTGCCAGCAGCCTCGGGACGGGGACTGAAGCTTTCTTT. Translation gives CASSLGTGTEAFF.

The chain employs TRBV29-1 and TRBJ2-1, with D possibly matching TRBD1 (6 bases). In germline, CDR1 is SQVTM, CDR2 ANQGSEA. This CDR3 contains 15 residues. Trimming took off 4 bases at V and 0 bases at J, with 13 bases between the two ends. The CDR3 nucleotides are TGCAGCGTTGTGGGAACAGGGAGCTCCTACAATGAGCAGTTCTTC. The encoded protein is CSVVGTGSSYNEQFF.

The rearrangement links TRBV28 to TRBJ2-1, with 8 bases identical to TRBD1. The germline V gene encodes CDR1 MDHEN and CDR2 SYDVKM. V shed 3 bases, J shed 4 bases, and the junction held 5 bases outside the gene matches. This CDR3 is 15 amino acids long. The CDR3: CASSFPGQGYNEQFF. The CDR3 nucleotides are TGTGCCAGCAGTTTTCCCGGACAGGGATACAATGAGCAGTTCTTC.

This clone was detected only a few times. The chain couples TRBV7-9 to TRBJ2-1; weak D call: TRBD1 (5 bases). Trimming removed 2 bases from V and 1 base from J, with 9 bases in between. Germline CDR1 is SEHNR and CDR2 is FQNEAQ (reference sequence). The CDR3 spans 15 residues. Written as DNA, the CDR3 is TGTGCCAGCAGCTTACTGGCAGGGTCCTACAATGAGCAGTTCTTC. Protein sequence: CASSLLAGSYNEQFF.

V gene TRBV28 combines with J gene TRBJ2-5; the D gene is possibly TRBD2 (5 bases). The CDR3 loop spans 14 amino acids. The ends were cut back, 2 bases at V and 2 bases at J, with 9 bases in the middle. Germline V lookup: CDR1 MDHEN, CDR2 SYDVKM. The CDR3 region has the DNA TGTGCCAGCAGTTTAATGGGAGAACAAGAGACCCAGTACTTC. Translating it yields CASSLMGEQETQYF.

V usage is TRBV5-1 and J usage is TRBJ2-3, with TRBD2 matching over 9 bases. Germline V CDR1 and CDR2: SGHRS, YFSETQ. Unmatched junction bases numbered 11, after V lost 3 bases and J lost 9 bases. This CDR3 has 15 amino acids. CDR3 sequence reads: CASSSLPGLANTQYF. CDR3 DNA: TGCGCCAGCAGCTCATTACCGGGACTAGCAAACACGCAGTATTTT.

This rearrangement joins TRBV27 to TRBJ2-7, with D possibly being TRBD2 (7 bases). CDR1 is MNHEY, CDR2 SMNVEV, per germline (reference sequence). V was cut by 2 bases and J by 6 bases, with 14 bases left in between. The CDR3 is 14 amino acids. The DNA for the CDR3 is TGTGCCAGCAGTTTAGCCAGGGGAGGGGTCGAGCAGTACTTC. This encodes CASSLARGGVEQYF.

J is TRBJ2-7 and V is TRBV2; 13 positions match TRBD2. The CDR3 sequence is 19 residues long. CDR1 SNHLY and CDR2 FYNNEI come from the germline V gene. With 4 bases clipped from V and 0 bases from J, the junction kept 12 bases outside the gene matches. CDR3: CASSVGRTSGSLSSYEQYF. CDR3 sequence (DNA): TGTGCCAGCAGTGTAGGGCGGACTAGCGGGAGCTTGTCCTCCTACGAGCAGTACTTC.

The CDR3 is CASTTGGAGANVLTF. The DNA of the CDR3 is TGTGCCAGTACAACAGGGGGCGCTGGGGCCAACGTCCTGACTTTC. The V and J genes are TRBV19 and TRBJ2-6; TRBD1 agrees at 9 bases. V lost 7 bases and J lost 2; bases outside the gene matches: 3. Germline V lookup: CDR1 LNHDA, CDR2 SQIVND (reference sequence). There are 15 residues in the CDR3.

The table lists this clone with a few counts. The chain joins TRBV7-9 to TRBJ2-7; no clear D gene. Germline loops: CDR1 SEHNR, CDR2 FQNEAQ (reference sequence). CDR3 length: 12 amino acids. The V end was cut by 1 base, the J end by 4 bases, with 5 bases between. This chain's CDR3 is CASSLGVYEQYF. The CDR3 DNA reads as TGTGCCAGCAGCTTAGGAGTTTACGAGCAGTACTTC.

The chain joins TRBV15 to TRBJ2-7, with D tentatively TRBD2 (5 bases). This CDR3 spans 15 amino acids. Between the trimmed V and J ends, which lost 5 bases and 2 bases, there was a span of 16 bases. CDR1 is LNHNV, CDR2 YYDKDF, per germline (reference sequence). The CDR3 DNA follows: TGTGCCACCAGCCTTGAACGAGGGTCCGCCTACGAGCAGTACTTC. This codes for CATSLERGSAYEQYF. Using reference TRBV15 and TRBJ2-7 for the parts outside the CDR3, the full variable domain is DAMVIQNPRYQVTQFGKPVTLSCSQTLNHNVMYWYQQKSSQAPKLLFHYYDKDFNNEADTPDNFQSRRPNTSFCFLDIRSPGLGDTAMYLCATSLERGSAYEQYFGPGTRLTVT.

The rearrangement uses TRBV25-1 and TRBJ1-2; D unresolved. Per the germline V gene, CDR1 is MGHDK and CDR2 is SYGVNS. V was clipped by 4 bases and J by 4 bases, with 10 bases between them. This CDR3 is 13 amino acids long. The CDR3 here is CASSVDGTYGYTF. The CDR3, as DNA: TGTGCCAGCAGTGTGGACGGCACCTATGGCTACACCTTC.

The chain recombines TRBV28 with TRBJ2-1, with TRBD2 identical over 9 bases. Germline CDR1 MDHEN, CDR2 SYDVKM. CDR3 length: 13 residues. V lost 5 bases, J lost 9 bases, and 5 bases stayed unmatched. The CDR3 region has the DNA TGTGCCAGCAGTATTCTAGCGGGATCTGAGCAGTTCTTC. As protein: CASSILAGSEQFF.

The chain recombines TRBV2 with TRBJ2-1; TRBD1 matches 9 bases. The germline V gene has CDR1 SNHLY and CDR2 FYNNEI. V was pared by 10 bases and J by 5 bases, with 6 bases of the junction left unmatched. The CDR3 has 13 residues. Written as DNA, the CDR3 is TGTGCCACCGGACAGGGGAGTAACAATGAGCAGTTCTTC. Its translation is CATGQGSNNEQFF.

The chain employs TRBV5-4 and TRBJ2-3; the D is unclear. Per the germline V gene, CDR1 is SGHNT and CDR2 is YYREEE (reference sequence). The CDR3 covers 15 residues. V gave up 2 bases and J gave up 4 bases, with 14 bases separating them. CDR3 nucleotides: TGTGCCAGCAGCTTTTCAAGTGGGGAAGCAGATACGCAGTATTTT. It encodes CASSFSSGEADTQYF.

The gene calls are TRBV27 and TRBJ2-7; the D gene is possibly TRBD1 (5 bases). The length of the CDR3 is 15 residues. CDR1 is MNHEY and CDR2 is SMNVEV in the germline V gene (reference sequence). Trimming removed 1 base at V and 0 bases at J, with 10 bases between. The CDR3 loop is CASSLLAGSSYEQYF. In DNA, the CDR3 is TGTGCCAGCAGTTTATTGGCAGGGTCCTCCTACGAGCAGTACTTC.

V gene TRBV29-1 combines with J gene TRBJ1-2; 10 positions match TRBD1. The length of the CDR3 is 13 residues. CDR1 and CDR2 from the germline V gene are SQVTM and ANQGSEA. After removal of 6 bases from V and 3 bases from J, the junction contained 4 bases not matched to a gene. The CDR3 DNA is TGCAGCGTCGCCGGGACAGGGGACTATGGCTACACCTTC. This codes for CSVAGTGDYGYTF. The full variable domain, its missing parts supplied by reference TRBV29-1 and TRBJ1-2, is SAVISQKPSRDICQRGTSLTIQCQVDSQVTMMFWYRQQPGQSLTLIATANQGSEATYESGFVIDKFPISRPNLTFSTLTVSNMSPEDSSIYLCSVAGTGDYGYTFGSGTRLTVV.